This TCR beta chain came from a study of T cells in localized non-small cell lung cancer (dated by TCRdb to the early 2020s). For the study in its entirety: Comparing tumors with uninvolved tumor-adjacent lungs, the study looked at the T cell repertoires of 236 patients with early-stage NSCLC. The cohort comprised 236 treatment-naïve NSCLC patients with resected, localized lung tumors. The mean age of the NSCLC patients was roughly 70 years, with fewer than 150 men and around 100 women. What the work shows at the level of the full study, not this receptor alone: A median of approximately 55 of the top 100 tumor clones were detected in paired uninvolved adjacent lung, and under 30 of these tumor clones were also found among the top 100 clones of the paired uninvolved adjacent lung. Longer overall survival was associated with higher T cell density in blood, whereas shorter survival was associated with higher clonality in adjacent lung. Since the design was exploratory, TCR variables were selected using unadjusted p-values with no false-discovery rate correction. Uninvolved tumor-adjacent lung showed the highest T cell clonality, higher than tumor, which suggests more focused antigenic responses in the uninvolved tumor-adjacent lung. Multi-region tumor sequencing was not performed, so intratumor heterogeneity could not be excluded.

At diagnosis, tumor, uninvolved tumor-adjacent lung and peripheral blood were collected and then preserved as a mix of FFPE and fresh-frozen material. Blood samples were analyzed as peripheral blood mononuclear cells for TCR repertoire profiling. The immunoSEQ Assay was used to sequence TCR beta CDR3 regions from DNA. Per the original workflow: To compute T cell density, TCR beta template counts were normalized to usable DNA, which was estimated by amplifying housekeeping genes. Richness was estimated using the preseqR package, with extrapolation to 400,000 templates for PBMC samples and to 120,000 templates for tissue samples. Clonality was calculated as one minus Pielou's evenness. Tissue-enriched TCRs were identified by differential abundance testing using productive amino-acid clonotypes, minimum total count 5 and alpha 0.1. The Jaccard Index and the Morisita Overlap Index were used to quantify repertoire overlap between compartments. GLIPH clustered TCR beta CDR3s with public tetramer-defined viral CDR3s; viral motifs required at least three viral sequences plus V-gene enrichment. Not all clones reach the TCRdb copy of this immuneACCESS table, which keeps in-frame sequences only. Checked studies attribute under half of the gap to unresolved V genes and leave the rest unexplained. V and J calls and clone size are those listed in that table; D and trimming were worked out from the DNA. Within this sample are roughly 30,000 clones, with more than 85% of them counted one time only. Together, the top ten hold more than 25% of the sample.

Counted from cysteine to phenylalanine, this CDR3 has 16 amino acids. Kept here is only the CDR3 DNA, which spans 48 bases and is read in frame from base 1. V is cut by 5 bases and J by 7 bases, and the space between the germline ends is 21 bases. Based on the germline V gene (reference sequence), the CDR1 and CDR2 sequences are LNHDA and SQIVND. In the case of this clone: Its antigen is not yet known. Base qualities are missing; no much larger clone stands one base away.

This TCR derives from an older female donor with stage I lung adenocarcinoma. This specimen was peripheral blood, taken before any cancer treatment. Recombination linked TRBV19 to TRBJ1-5; too little of a D gene remains to name it. The nucleotide sequence is given as TGTGCCAGTAGTGTAACCCTGATTGGACCCGCGCAGCCCCAGCATTTT. The translation is CASSVTLIGPAQPQHF.